The 20 T cell receptor beta chains below come from one sample, sequenced in a study of shared clonotypes between healthy human individuals. As defined, naive CD8 cells were CD45RO-negative and positively selected for CCR7, with terminally differentiated effector memory CD45RA+ cells excluded. Sequencing used immunoSEQ multiplex PCR; TCRdb keeps in-frame clones, though not all of them. The repertoire includes about 550,000 clones, over 95% of them detected once, and about 0.11% sits in the top ten. Material for sequencing was naive CD8+ T cells sorted from blood. The receptors shown here come from a woman aged 25 to 45 in good health.

This chain joins TRBV27 and TRBJ1-4; possible D gene TRBD1, 5 bases. Germline V gene lookup returns CDR1 MNHEY and CDR2 SMNVEV (reference sequence). The CDR3 loop spans 14 amino acids. V was pared by 5 bases and J by 8 bases, with 15 bases between. The CDR3 loop reads CASSDGTDKEKLFF. As DNA, the CDR3 is TGTGCCAGCAGTGACGGGACGGATAAAGAAAAACTGTTTTTT. The entire variable domain, with the rest obtained from reference TRBV27 and TRBJ1-4, is as follows: EAQVTQNPRYLITVTGKKLTVTCSQNMNHEYMSWYRQDPGLGLRQIYYSMNVEVTDKGDVPEGYKVSRKEKRNFPLILESPSPNQTSLYFCASSDGTDKEKLFFGSGTQLSVL.

The V gene is TRBV28, the J gene TRBJ2-1; D is uncertain. Germline assignment: CDR1 MDHEN and CDR2 SYDVKM. V lost 7 bases and J 7 bases, leaving 11 bases between the germline ends. The CDR3 extends over 12 amino acids. CDR3 DNA: TGTGCCAGCAAATTTGTGGGGAATGAGCAGTTCTTC. Translating gives CASKFVGNEQFF.

The chain joins TRBV6-1 to TRBJ2-7, with 7 bases fitting TRBD1. Germline V CDR1 and CDR2: MNHNS, SASEGT. J gave up 3 bases and V 1 base, and 9 bases lay outside the gene matches. The length of the CDR3 is 16 residues. The CDR3 sequence: CASSEVFGDRYYEQYF. As DNA, the CDR3 is TGTGCCAGCAGTGAAGTATTTGGGGACAGATACTACGAGCAGTACTTC.

The chain links TRBV9 to TRBJ2-7; 8 nucleotides line up with TRBD2. The CDR3 covers 14 residues. Unmatched junction bases numbered 6, after V lost 4 bases and J lost 3 bases. Germline assignment: CDR1 SGDLS and CDR2 YYNGEE. The CDR3: CASSPGTSSYEQYF. The CDR3 DNA reads as TGTGCCAGCAGCCCGGGGACTAGTAGCTACGAGCAGTACTTC.

CDR3 in DNA: TGTGCCAGCAGCTTGGGAGCGACTAGCGAGAACAATGAGCAGTTCTTC. This gives the protein CASSLGATSENNEQFF. The genes are TRBV5-6 and TRBJ2-1, with 8 bases that match TRBD2. Germline trimming cut 0 bases from V and 5 bases from J; bases unmatched to any gene: 7. The CDR3 has 16 amino acids. Germline CDR1 SGHDT, CDR2 YYEEEE.

This chain joins TRBV27 and TRBJ1-2; possible D gene TRBD1, 6 bases. V was pared by 5 bases and J by 8 bases, with 15 bases between. The CDR3 runs to 13 residues. Germline CDR1 is MNHEY and CDR2 is SMNVEV (reference sequence). The CDR3 DNA sequence: TGTGCCAGCAGTGTAACAGGGTCGGACGGCTACACCTTC. It translates to CASSVTGSDGYTF.

The CDR3 bases are TGCGCCAGCAGTGGACCCCCAGGAGGAATTAACACTGAAGCTTTCTTT. Translating gives CASSGPPGGINTEAFF. The chain couples TRBV10-1 to TRBJ1-1; D gene unclear. The germline gives CDR1 WNHNN, CDR2 SYGVQD (reference sequence). V lost 4 bases to trimming and J lost 2 bases, with 17 bases between them. This CDR3 spans 16 amino acids.

This chain links TRBV11-2 with TRBJ2-1; tentatively, D is TRBD1 (7 bases). This CDR3 comprises 12 residues. CDR1 is SGHAT, CDR2 FQNNGV, per germline. The germline V and J ends were trimmed by 5 bases and 7 bases, with 9 bases remaining between them. CDR3 nucleotide sequence: TGTGCCAGCAGCCCAGGGGGGAATGAGCAGTTCTTC. This encodes CASSPGGNEQFF. The full variable domain, completed using reference TRBV11-2 and TRBJ2-1, is EAGVAQSPRYKIIEKRQSVAFWCNPISGHATLYWYQQILGQGPKLLIQFQNNGVVDDSQLPKDRFSAERLKGVDSTLKIQPAKLEDSAVYLCASSPGGNEQFFGPGTRLTVL.

This chain links TRBV11-2 with TRBJ2-7, with 7 bases that match TRBD1. The length of the CDR3 is 16 residues. The J segment lost 7 bases and the V segment lost 5 bases, leaving 17 bases of the junction unmatched. In germline, CDR1 is SGHAT, CDR2 FQNNGV. CDR3 sequence reads: CASSMNNLGTDTEQYF. Here the CDR3 DNA reads TGTGCCAGCAGCATGAATAATCTCGGGACAGATACGGAGCAGTACTTC.

This chain connects TRBV4-1 to TRBJ1-1; D is ambiguous. The CDR3 covers 14 residues. The germline gives CDR1 MGHRA, CDR2 YSYEKL. Deletions cut 2 bases from V and 2 bases from J, with 9 bases between. The CDR3 spells CASSQQAQNTEAFF. The CDR3 DNA sequence: TGCGCCAGCAGCCAACAAGCTCAAAACACTGAAGCTTTCTTT.

The gene calls are TRBV7-9 and TRBJ2-1, with 9 bases that match TRBD2. Germline lookup yields CDR1 SEHNR and CDR2 FQNEAQ (reference sequence). This CDR3 region has 15 residues. With V trimmed by 5 bases and J by 4 bases, 6 bases remained unmatched. The CDR3 spells CASSNSGSLYNEQFF. The CDR3 DNA reads as TGTGCCAGCAGCAATAGCGGGAGCTTATACAATGAGCAGTTCTTC. The full variable domain, with the rest looked up from reference TRBV7-9 and TRBJ2-1, is DTGVSQNPRHKITKRGQNVTFRCDPISEHNRLYWYRQTLGQGPEFLTYFQNEAQLEKSRLLSDRFSAERPKGSFSTLEIQRTEQGDSAMYLCASSNSGSLYNEQFFGPGTRLTVL.

The V and J genes are TRBV28 and TRBJ2-5, with TRBD2 identical over 13 bases. CDR1 and CDR2 from the germline V gene are MDHEN and SYDVKM. V was clipped by 6 bases and J by 2 bases; unmatched bases: 9. The CDR3 loop spans 17 amino acids. The CDR3 protein is CASSYGLAGVEQETQYF. The CDR3 DNA reads TGTGCCAGCAGCTACGGACTAGCGGGAGTAGAACAAGAGACCCAGTACTTC.

This chain's CDR3 is CASRHTGGSSYEQYF. DNA for the CDR3: TGTGCCAGCAGGCACACAGGGGGCAGCTCCTACGAGCAGTACTTC. This chain links TRBV2 with TRBJ2-7, with 9 bases matching TRBD1. J lost 0 bases, V lost 6 bases, and 6 bases had no gene match. CDR3 length: 15 residues. CDR1 is SNHLY and CDR2 is FYNNEI in the germline V gene.

As for this clone: The identical CDR3 is also encoded by other nucleotide sequences in the sample. The gene calls are TRBV6-5 and TRBJ2-7; D assignment may be TRBD1 or TRBD2 (5 bases each). This CDR3 spans 16 amino acids. With 0 bases removed from V and 0 bases from J, the gap between germline ends came to 12 bases. Germline V gene sequence: CDR1 MNHEY, CDR2 SVGAGI. The CDR3 spells CASSYSDTGSSYEQYF. CDR3 DNA: TGTGCCAGCAGTTACTCGGACACTGGGAGCTCCTACGAGCAGTACTTC.

This clone was seen just once. V usage is TRBV5-1 and J usage is TRBJ2-2; D possibly matches TRBD1 or TRBD2 (6 bases each). V was clipped by 5 bases and J by 1 base, with 9 bases between them. Germline loops: CDR1 SGHRS, CDR2 YFSETQ. CDR3 size: 14 residues. The CDR3 here is CASRAGQNTGELFF. The CDR3 DNA follows: TGCGCCAGCAGGGCGGGACAGAACACCGGGGAGCTGTTTTTT.

V and J are TRBV15 and TRBJ2-7; TRBD1 is a possible D gene (5 bases). With 0 bases removed from V and 6 bases from J, the gap between germline ends came to 21 bases. Germline V gene sequence: CDR1 LNHNV, CDR2 YYDKDF (reference sequence). The CDR3 totals 17 residues. CDR3 bases: TGTGCCACCAGCAGAGATCTACGTACAGGTAGGTATGGCGAGCAGTACTTC. This encodes CATSRDLRTGRYGEQYF.

This chain connects TRBV9 to TRBJ2-2; 7 bases align to TRBD1. Germline CDR1 is SGDLS and CDR2 is YYNGEE. The CDR3 spans 16 residues. V gave up 0 bases and J gave up 3 bases; unmatched junction bases: 5. The CDR3 spells CASSVETGTDTGELFF. CDR3 coding DNA: TGTGCCAGCAGCGTAGAGACAGGGACGGACACCGGGGAGCTGTTTTTT.

V and J are TRBV2 and TRBJ2-1; D possibly corresponds to TRBD2 (5 bases). The V gene's germline CDR1 is SNHLY and CDR2 FYNNEI. Between the trimmed V and J ends, which lost 6 bases and 9 bases, there was a span of 12 bases. The CDR3 loop spans 12 amino acids. Written as DNA, the CDR3 is TGTGCCAGCAGCGCCGAGGGTGGTGAGCAGTTCTTC. Translation gives CASSAEGGEQFF.

The chain's CDR3 is CAISELTSGTNEQFF. The DNA of the CDR3 is TGTGCCATCAGTGAGTTGACTAGCGGGACGAATGAGCAGTTCTTC. The gene calls are TRBV10-3 and TRBJ2-1, with 11 bases identical to TRBD2. This CDR3 is 15 amino acids long. Trimming at V came to 1 base and at J to 7 bases, leaving 3 bases not matched to a gene. From germline, CDR1 is ENHRY and CDR2 SYGVKD.

The chain combines TRBV19 with TRBJ1-5, with D possibly TRBD1 on 5 matching bases. Trimming took off 5 bases at V and 0 bases at J, with 11 bases between the two ends. The CDR3 has 15 amino acids. In germline, CDR1 is LNHDA, CDR2 SQIVND (reference sequence). As DNA, the CDR3 is TGTGCCAGTAGTCCAGGGAGGGTTAGCAATCAGCCCCAGCATTTT. Its translation: CASSPGRVSNQPQHF.